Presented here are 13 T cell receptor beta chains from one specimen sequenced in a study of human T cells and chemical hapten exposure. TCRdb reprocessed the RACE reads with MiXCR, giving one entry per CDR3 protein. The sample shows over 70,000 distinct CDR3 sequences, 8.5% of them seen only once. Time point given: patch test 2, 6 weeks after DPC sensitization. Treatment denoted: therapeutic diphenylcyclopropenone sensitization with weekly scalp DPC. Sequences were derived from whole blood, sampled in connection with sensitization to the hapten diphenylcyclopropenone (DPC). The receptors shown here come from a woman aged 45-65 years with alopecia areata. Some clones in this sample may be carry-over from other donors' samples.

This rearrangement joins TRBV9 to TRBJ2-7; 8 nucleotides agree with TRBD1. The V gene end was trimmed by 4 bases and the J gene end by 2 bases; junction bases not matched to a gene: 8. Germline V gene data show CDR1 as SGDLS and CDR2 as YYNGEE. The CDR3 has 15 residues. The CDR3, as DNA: TGTGCCAGCAGCCTGGGGGGACAGGCCCCCTACGAGCAGTACTTC. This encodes CASSLGGQAPYEQYF. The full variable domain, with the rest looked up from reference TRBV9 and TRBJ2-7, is DSGVTQTPKHLITATGQRVTLRCSPRSGDLSVYWYQQSLDQGLQFLIQYYNGEERAKGNILERFSAQQFPDLHSELNLSSLELGDSALYFCASSLGGQAPYEQYFGPGTRLTVT.

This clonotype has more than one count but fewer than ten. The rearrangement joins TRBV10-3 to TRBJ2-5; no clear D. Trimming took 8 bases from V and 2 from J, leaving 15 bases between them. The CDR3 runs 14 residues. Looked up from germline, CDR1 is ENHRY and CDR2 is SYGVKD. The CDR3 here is CAIRASWSQETQYF. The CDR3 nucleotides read TGTGCCATCCGCGCTTCATGGTCACAAGAGACCCAGTACTTC.

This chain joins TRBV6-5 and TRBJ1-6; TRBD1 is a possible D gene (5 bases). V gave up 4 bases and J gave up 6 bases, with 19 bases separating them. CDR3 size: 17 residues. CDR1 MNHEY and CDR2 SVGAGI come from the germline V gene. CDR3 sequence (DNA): TGTGCCAGCAGTTCGGCCCTCGGGGGTCCGTCTAATTCACCCCTCCACTTT. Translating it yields CASSSALGGPSNSPLHF.

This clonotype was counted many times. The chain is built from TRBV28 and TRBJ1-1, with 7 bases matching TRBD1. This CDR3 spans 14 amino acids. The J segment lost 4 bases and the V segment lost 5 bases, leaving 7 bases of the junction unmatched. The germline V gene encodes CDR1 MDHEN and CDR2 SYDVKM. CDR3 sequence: CASSSRGQVTEAFF. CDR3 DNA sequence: TGTGCCAGCAGTAGTAGGGGGCAGGTCACTGAAGCTTTCTTT.

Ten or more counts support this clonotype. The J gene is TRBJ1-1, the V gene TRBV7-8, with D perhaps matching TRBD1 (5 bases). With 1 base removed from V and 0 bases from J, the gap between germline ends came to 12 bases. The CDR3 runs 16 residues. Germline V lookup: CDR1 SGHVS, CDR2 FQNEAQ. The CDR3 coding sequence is TGTGCCAGCAGCTTAGGCTCGGCAGGGATGAACACTGAAGCTTTCTTT. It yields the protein CASSLGSAGMNTEAFF.

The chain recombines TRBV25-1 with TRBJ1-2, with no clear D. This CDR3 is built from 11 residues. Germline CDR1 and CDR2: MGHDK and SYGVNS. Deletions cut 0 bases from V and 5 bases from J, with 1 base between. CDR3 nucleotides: TGTGCCAGCAGTGAATATTATGGCTACACCTTC. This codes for CASSEYYGYTF.

CDR3 residues: CASSLRQGWAGANVLTF. CDR3 DNA: TGTGCCAGCAGCTTACGTCAGGGGTGGGCTGGGGCCAACGTCCTGACTTTC. V usage is TRBV7-2 and J usage is TRBJ2-6; TRBD1 might be the D (6 bases). V lost 2 bases and J lost 2, with 13 bases in between. Per germline, CDR1 SGHTA and CDR2 FQGNSA. There are 17 residues in the CDR3.

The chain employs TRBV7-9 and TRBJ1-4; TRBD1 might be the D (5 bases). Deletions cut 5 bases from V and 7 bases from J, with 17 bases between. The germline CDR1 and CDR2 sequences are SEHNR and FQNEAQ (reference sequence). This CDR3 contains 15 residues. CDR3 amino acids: CASSPDRGAAEKLFF. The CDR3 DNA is TGTGCCAGCAGCCCTGACAGAGGGGCGGCTGAAAAACTGTTTTTT.

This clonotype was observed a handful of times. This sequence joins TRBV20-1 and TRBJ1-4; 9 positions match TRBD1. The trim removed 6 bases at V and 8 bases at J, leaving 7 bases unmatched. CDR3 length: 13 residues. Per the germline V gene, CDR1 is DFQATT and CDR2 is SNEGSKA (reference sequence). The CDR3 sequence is CSATGTGPEKLFF. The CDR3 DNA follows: TGCAGTGCGACCGGGACAGGGCCCGAAAAACTGTTTTTT.

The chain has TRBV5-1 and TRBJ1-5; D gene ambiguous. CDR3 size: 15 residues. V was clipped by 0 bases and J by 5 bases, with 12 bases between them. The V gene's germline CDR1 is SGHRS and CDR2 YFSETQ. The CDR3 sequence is CASSLDPGEHQPQHF. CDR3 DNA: TGCGCCAGCAGCTTGGATCCTGGGGAACATCAGCCCCAGCATTTT.

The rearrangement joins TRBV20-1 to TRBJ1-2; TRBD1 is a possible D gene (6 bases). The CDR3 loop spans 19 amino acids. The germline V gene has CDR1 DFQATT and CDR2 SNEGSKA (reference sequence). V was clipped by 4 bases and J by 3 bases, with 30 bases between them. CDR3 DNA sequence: TGCAGTGCTATCCTCTCTTCGGGCAGGGGTGAAAAGTTTGACTATGGCTACACCTTC. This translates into CSAILSSGRGEKFDYGYTF.

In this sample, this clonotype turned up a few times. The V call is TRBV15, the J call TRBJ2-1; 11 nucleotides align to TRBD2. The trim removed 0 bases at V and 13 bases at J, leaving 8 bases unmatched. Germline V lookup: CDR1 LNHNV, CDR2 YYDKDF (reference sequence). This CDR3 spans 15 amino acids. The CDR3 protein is CATSRDGTSGIEQFF. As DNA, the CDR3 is TGTGCCACCAGCAGAGATGGGACTAGCGGTATAGAACAGTTCTTC. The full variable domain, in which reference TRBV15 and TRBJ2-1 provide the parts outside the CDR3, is DAMVIQNPRYQVTQFGKPVTLSCSQTLNHNVMYWYQQKSSQAPKLLFHYYDKDFNNEADTPDNFQSRRPNTSFCFLDIRSPGLGDTAMYLCATSRDGTSGIEQFFGPGTRLTVL.

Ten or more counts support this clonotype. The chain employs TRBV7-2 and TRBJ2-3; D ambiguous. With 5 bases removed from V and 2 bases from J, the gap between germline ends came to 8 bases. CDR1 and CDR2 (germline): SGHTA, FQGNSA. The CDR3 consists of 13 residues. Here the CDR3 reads CASSARPTDTQYF. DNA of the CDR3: TGTGCCAGCAGCGCCCGGCCCACAGATACGCAGTATTTT.